This T cell receptor beta chain was identified in a study of spatial heterogeneity in lung cancer. For the study at large: Alpha-chain sequences were detected in numbers that were consistently lower than beta-chain sequences.

Germline V lookup: CDR1 SGHTA, CDR2 FQGNSA. V was trimmed by 4 bases and J by 9 bases, leaving 23 bases between them. CDR3 size: 16 residues. This clonotype was counted only a few times. Described time point: sample taken at primary tumor resection. Material for sequencing was whole RNA from tumor, nontumor lung or frozen PBMC, left unsorted. TCRdb redid the calling of the 5' RACE reads with MiXCR, one entry per CDR3 protein. The table records about 45,000 distinct CDR3 sequences, approximately 15% of them present only once. The rearrangement links TRBV7-2 to TRBJ2-3; D might be TRBD2 (6 bases). The sequence was collected from a male donor with early-stage non-small cell lung cancer. This material consisted of PBMCs, taken at surgery. The CDR3 coding sequence is TGTGCCAGCAGCTCCACTACGGGGGTTAGGGCACGGACGCAGTATTTT. Encoded protein: CASSSTTGVRARTQYF.